This record covers a single T cell receptor beta chain. This specimen comes from a study of T cell changes during pregnancy in multiple sclerosis. TCRdb's table, derived via immunoSEQ multiplex PCR, lists solely in-frame clones and lacks some. The data contain tens of thousands of clones, roughly 90% of them singletons. Germline V CDR1 and CDR2: SGHTA, FQGNSA. The CDR3 is 14 amino acids. Trimming pared 5 bases from V and 0 bases from J, leaving 8 bases between. This TCR derives from a female donor in good health, enrolled as a control in a pregnancy study. This chain connects TRBV7-2 to TRBJ1-5; no definite D call. The sample in question was peripheral blood, obtained in the first trimester of pregnancy. The CDR3 sequence: CASSPVVSNQPQHF. The DNA for the CDR3 is TGTGCCAGCAGCCCAGTGGTTAGCAATCAGCCCCAGCATTTT. Filled out from reference TRBV7-2 and TRBJ1-5, the complete variable domain reads GAGVSQSPSNKVTEKGKDVELRCDPISGHTALYWYRQSLGQGLEFLIYFQGNSAPDKSGLPSDRFSAERTGGSVSTLTIQRTQQEDSAVYLCASSPVVSNQPQHFGDGTRLSIL.